These 25 T cell receptor beta chains came from one sample sequenced in a study of control samples from healthy donors and cancer patients. The method was immunoSEQ multiplex PCR; TCRdb's version includes in-frame clones alone and lacks a portion of them. This table holds over 150,000 clones, over 85% found once. Input material: blood. The origin of the receptors is a man aged 25-40 years in good health.

This chain joins TRBV5-4 and TRBJ1-2; D is unresolved. V was shortened by 6 bases and J by 7 bases, with 19 bases between the two germline ends. The CDR3 spans 14 residues. Germline assignment: CDR1 SGHNT and CDR2 YYREEE (reference sequence). As DNA, the CDR3 is TGTGCCAGCACCAGTGCGGGAGGCCCTATTGGCTACACCTTC. Its translation is CASTSAGGPIGYTF.

The genes are TRBV2 and TRBJ2-3; D ambiguous. Trimming shortened V by 6 bases and J by 1 base, and 2 bases separated the two germline ends. Per the germline V gene, CDR1 is SNHLY and CDR2 is FYNNEI. This CDR3 region has 11 residues. This CDR3 reads CASSRTDTQYF. CDR3 DNA: TGTGCCAGCAGCCGCACAGATACGCAGTATTTT.

V gene TRBV6-5 combines with J gene TRBJ2-3; unclear D gene. Trimming stripped 4 bases from V and 6 bases from J, with 2 bases between. This CDR3 is 10 amino acids long. Germline loops: CDR1 MNHEY, CDR2 SVGAGI. The CDR3, as DNA: TGTGCCAGCAGTTGGGATACGCAGTATTTT. This sequence encodes CASSWDTQYF.

This chain joins TRBV6-1 and TRBJ2-7; the match to TRBD1 covers 7 bases. The CDR3 consists of 14 residues. V shed 1 base, J shed 3 bases, and the junction held 3 bases outside the gene matches. Germline CDR1 reads MNHNS; CDR2 reads SASEGT. The CDR3 nucleotides are TGTGCCAGCAGTGAAGAGGGGGCATACTACGAGCAGTACTTC. Its protein is CASSEEGAYYEQYF.

This clone was seen a handful of times. In the same sample, other DNA sequences code for this CDR3. This chain uses TRBV18 with TRBJ2-7, with D possibly being TRBD1 (5 bases). Trimming took 0 bases from V and 6 from J, leaving 9 bases between them. Per the germline V gene, CDR1 is KGHSH and CDR2 is LQKENI. The CDR3 covers 13 residues. The CDR3 is CASSPPWTLEQYF. CDR3 nucleotides: TGTGCCAGCTCACCACCTTGGACACTCGAGCAGTACTTC.

V is TRBV11-2 and J is TRBJ1-2; unclear D gene. The ends were cut back, 4 bases at V and 4 bases at J, with 7 bases in the middle. This CDR3 has 12 amino acids. Germline CDR1 reads SGHAT; CDR2 reads FQNNGV. DNA of the CDR3: TGTGCCAGCAGCTCCCCCCTCTATGGCTACACCTTC. This gives the protein CASSSPLYGYTF.

The J gene is TRBJ2-3, the V gene TRBV4-3; no reliable D call. This CDR3 region has 17 residues. Germline assignment: CDR1 LGHNA and CDR2 YSLEER. Trimming removed 3 bases from V and 0 bases from J, with 16 bases in between. In DNA form, the CDR3 reads TGCGCCAGCAGCCACGACACCACAGCCTATAGCACAGATACGCAGTATTTT. It codes for CASSHDTTAYSTDTQYF.

This sequence joins TRBV11-2 and TRBJ2-7; TRBD1 matches at 8 bases. The CDR3 runs 16 residues. The germline CDR1 and CDR2 sequences are SGHAT and FQNNGV. J gave up 7 bases and V 5 bases, and 16 bases lay outside the gene matches. CDR3 nucleotide sequence: TGTGCCAGCAGCACTTTAACCGGGACAGGCCCGTGGGAGCAGTACTTC. It is translated as CASSTLTGTGPWEQYF.

The V gene is TRBV20-1, the J gene TRBJ1-2; D may be TRBD1 (6 bases). The CDR3 totals 10 residues. V was pared by 7 bases and J by 5 bases, with 8 bases between. Germline assignment: CDR1 DFQATT and CDR2 SNEGSKA (reference sequence). The DNA of the CDR3 is TGCAGTGGGAGGGGGTATGGCTACACCTTC. It specifies CSGRGYGYTF.

V gene TRBV2 combines with J gene TRBJ2-3; the D gene is possibly TRBD1 (5 bases). The V end was cut by 0 bases, the J end by 2 bases, with 9 bases between. The germline V gene has CDR1 SNHLY and CDR2 FYNNEI. This CDR3 is built from 15 residues. The CDR3 DNA sequence: TGTGCCAGCAGTGAAGCCGACAGCTTCACAGATACGCAGTATTTT. Translating gives CASSEADSFTDTQYF. The variable domain in full, completed from reference TRBV2 and TRBJ2-3, reads EPEVTQTPSHQVTQMGQEVILRCVPISNHLYFYWYRQILGQKVEFLVSFYNNEISEKSEIFDDQFSVERPDGSNFTLKIRSTKLEDSAMYFCASSEADSFTDTQYFGPGTRLTVL.

The CDR3 nucleotides read TGTGCCAGCAGCCGAGGGGGGGACTATGGCTACACCTTC. Translation gives CASSRGGDYGYTF. The chain recombines TRBV13 with TRBJ1-2; D possibly corresponds to TRBD1 (6 bases). Germline V lookup: CDR1 PRHDT, CDR2 FYEKMQ (reference sequence). This CDR3 is built from 13 residues. Trimming cost V 5 bases and J 3 bases, with 10 bases left between them.

J is TRBJ1-5 and V is TRBV27, with a possible D match to TRBD1 (5 bases). Germline lookup yields CDR1 MNHEY and CDR2 SMNVEV (reference sequence). The CDR3 spans 15 residues. Trimming took off 3 bases at V and 4 bases at J, with 13 bases between the two ends. CDR3 loop: CASSFEGRRNQPQHF. The DNA of the CDR3 is TGTGCCAGCAGTTTCGAGGGGCGTAGGAATCAGCCCCAGCATTTT.

This clone appeared a few times. J is TRBJ2-5 and V is TRBV23-1, with D perhaps being TRBD1 or TRBD2 (5 bases each). TRBV23-1 is noted as an ORF with a role that remains uncertain. The CDR3 has 15 residues. V was trimmed by 0 bases and J by 2 bases, leaving 10 bases between them. CDR3 protein: CASSQSRGEQETQYF. CDR3 nucleotides: TGCGCCAGCAGTCAATCGAGAGGGGAACAAGAGACCCAGTACTTC.

The chain couples TRBV9 to TRBJ1-5; TRBD1 might be the D (5 bases). This CDR3 is 14 amino acids long. Trimming shortened V by 3 bases and J by 0 bases, and 7 bases separated the two germline ends. Germline V CDR1 and CDR2: SGDLS, YYNGEE. The CDR3 region is CASSATGSNQPQHF. The CDR3 region has the DNA TGTGCCAGCAGCGCCACAGGTAGCAATCAGCCCCAGCATTTT. Full variable domain (missing parts from reference TRBV9 and TRBJ1-5): DSGVTQTPKHLITATGQRVTLRCSPRSGDLSVYWYQQSLDQGLQFLIQYYNGEERAKGNILERFSAQQFPDLHSELNLSSLELGDSALYFCASSATGSNQPQHFGDGTRLSIL.

This chain uses TRBV11-2 with TRBJ1-3; 10 nucleotides line up with TRBD1. The CDR3 length is 15 residues. V lost 0 bases and J lost 8; bases outside the gene matches: 4. Looked up from germline, CDR1 is SGHAT and CDR2 is FQNNGV. CDR3 sequence: CASSLDGTGEDTIYF. The CDR3 nucleotides are TGTGCCAGCAGCTTAGACGGGACAGGGGAGGACACCATATATTTT. The whole variable domain, filled in from reference TRBV11-2 and TRBJ1-3, reads EAGVAQSPRYKIIEKRQSVAFWCNPISGHATLYWYQQILGQGPKLLIQFQNNGVVDDSQLPKDRFSAERLKGVDSTLKIQPAKLEDSAVYLCASSLDGTGEDTIYFGEGSWLTVV.

For the CDR3, the DNA is TGTGCCAGCAGCTTAACAGGGGTGGGTACGCAGTATTTT. This encodes CASSLTGVGTQYF. The chain carries TRBV11-2 and TRBJ2-3, with 7 bases identical to TRBD1. The J segment lost 8 bases and the V segment lost 2 bases, leaving 4 bases of the junction unmatched. Germline assignment: CDR1 SGHAT and CDR2 FQNNGV. This CDR3 has 13 amino acids.

The chain employs TRBV7-9 and TRBJ1-2, with D unresolved. The ends were cut back, 4 bases at V and 2 bases at J, with 17 bases in the middle. The germline CDR1 and CDR2 sequences are SEHNR and FQNEAQ (reference sequence). This CDR3 is built from 16 residues. The CDR3 region is CASSYREERANYGYTF. Written as DNA, the CDR3 is TGTGCCAGCAGCTACCGGGAGGAAAGAGCCAACTATGGCTACACCTTC.

The chain is built from TRBV9 and TRBJ2-3; D not resolved. V gave up 0 bases and J gave up 2 bases, with 7 bases separating them. Germline CDR1 reads SGDLS; CDR2 reads YYNGEE. This CDR3 region has 14 residues. The DNA for the CDR3 is TGTGCCAGCAGCGTAGAGGCCCTCACAGATACGCAGTATTTT. Translation: CASSVEALTDTQYF.

V gene TRBV15 combines with J gene TRBJ1-5, with a tentative D call TRBD1 (5 bases). CDR3 size: 16 residues. Germline V gene sequence: CDR1 LNHNV, CDR2 YYDKDF (reference sequence). V was cut by 3 bases and J by 2 bases, with 14 bases left in between. The CDR3 loop reads CATSRDTRGGNQPQHF. The CDR3 DNA reads as TGTGCCACCAGCAGGGATACCCGGGGGGGCAATCAGCCCCAGCATTTT.

This clone has a handful of counts. The V gene is TRBV5-4, the J gene TRBJ1-6; 7 bases are shared with TRBD1. This CDR3 spans 12 amino acids. V shed 9 bases and J 10 bases; nucleotides not matched to a gene: 7. Germline-derived CDR1 and CDR2 are SGHNT and YYREEE (reference sequence). The CDR3 DNA is TGTGCCACCGGGACAGCCCGGTCACCCCTCCACTTT. Its translation: CATGTARSPLHF.

The CDR3 region has the DNA TGCGCCAGCAGCTCGGGACTAGTGTTCCAAGAGACCCAGTACTTC. This encodes CASSSGLVFQETQYF. This chain connects TRBV5-1 to TRBJ2-5, with 8 bases matching TRBD2. This CDR3 has 15 residues. The germline gives CDR1 SGHRS, CDR2 YFSETQ. V lost 3 bases to trimming and J lost 1 base; unmatched junction nucleotides: 5. Full variable domain (rest looked up from reference TRBV5-1 and TRBJ2-5): KAGVTQTPRYLIKTRGQQVTLSCSPISGHRSVSWYQQTPGQGLQFLFEYFSETQRNKGNFPGRFSGRQFSNSRSEMNVSTLELGDSALYLCASSSGLVFQETQYFGPGTRLLVL.

This sequence joins TRBV7-3 and TRBJ2-5; 7 nucleotides match TRBD2. Germline CDR1 and CDR2: SGHTA and FQGTGA. The CDR3 is made up of 15 amino acids. The J segment lost 2 bases and the V segment lost 5 bases, leaving 8 bases of the junction unmatched. The CDR3 DNA reads TGTGCCAGCAGCCTCGGGCTAGCGGAACAAGAGACCCAGTACTTC. Its protein product is CASSLGLAEQETQYF.

The genes are TRBV19 and TRBJ2-7; TRBD1 is a possible D gene (6 bases). V was cut by 10 bases and J by 2 bases, with 12 bases left in between. The V gene's germline CDR1 is LNHDA and CDR2 SQIVND (reference sequence). The CDR3 length is 12 residues. The CDR3, as DNA: TGTGCCACGACACAGGGCCCCTACGAGCAGTACTTC. Protein sequence: CATTQGPYEQYF.

The chain joins TRBV5-1 to TRBJ1-2, with no clear D. Trimming shortened V by 1 base and J by 3 bases, and 10 bases separated the two germline ends. This CDR3 is built from 14 residues. The germline CDR1 and CDR2 sequences are SGHRS and YFSETQ. The CDR3 sequence: CASSLWRTDYGYTF. In nucleotides, the CDR3 is TGCGCCAGCAGCTTGTGGAGGACCGACTATGGCTACACCTTC.

The gene calls are TRBV29-1 and TRBJ1-1, with D possibly TRBD1 on 6 matching bases. Germline CDR1 and CDR2: SQVTM and ANQGSEA. V shed 8 bases and J shed 0 bases, with 13 bases lying between them. The CDR3 is 13 residues long. This chain's CDR3 is CSLQGDLNTEAFF. In DNA, the CDR3 is TGCAGCCTACAGGGAGATTTGAACACTGAAGCTTTCTTT.